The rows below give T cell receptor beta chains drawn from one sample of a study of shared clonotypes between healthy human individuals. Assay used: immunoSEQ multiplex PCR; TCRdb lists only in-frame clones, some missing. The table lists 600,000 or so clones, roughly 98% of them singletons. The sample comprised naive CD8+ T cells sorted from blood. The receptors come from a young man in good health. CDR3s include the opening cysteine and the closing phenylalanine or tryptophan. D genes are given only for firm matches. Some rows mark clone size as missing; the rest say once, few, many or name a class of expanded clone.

CDR3nt: TGTGCCAGCAGCTCGTGGACAGGCACTGAAGCTTTCTTT; CDR3aa: CASSSWTGTEAFF; len: 13; d_gene: TRBD1; abundance: .; j_gene: TRBJ1-1; v_gene: TRBV7-2
CDR3nt: TGCAGCGTTGAGTCTAGCGAGCGTCTCAATGAGCAGTTCTTC; CDR3aa: CSVESSERLNEQFF; len: 14; d_gene: .; abundance: .; j_gene: TRBJ2-1; v_gene: TRBV29-1
CDR3nt: TGTGCCAGCAGCTTCGGACAGTCGACAGGGGAGACCCAGTACTTC; CDR3aa: CASSFGQSTGETQYF; len: 15; d_gene: TRBD1; abundance: .; j_gene: TRBJ2-5; v_gene: TRBV7-3
CDR3nt: TGCAGCGTTGGTCCCGGTAGCGGGAGTTACAATGAGCAGTTCTTC; CDR3aa: CSVGPGSGSYNEQFF; len: 15; d_gene: TRBD2; abundance: .; j_gene: TRBJ2-1; v_gene: TRBV29-1
CDR3nt: TGCGCCAGCAGCCAAGATCGTTTGGGGACTGCATACAATGAGCAGTTCTTC; CDR3aa: CASSQDRLGTAYNEQFF; len: 17; d_gene: .; abundance: once; j_gene: TRBJ2-1; v_gene: TRBV4-3
CDR3nt: TGTGCCAGCAGCTCTAGGGGCGGGACAGATACGCAGTATTTT; CDR3aa: CASSSRGGTDTQYF; len: 14; d_gene: .; abundance: .; j_gene: TRBJ2-3; v_gene: TRBV5-4
CDR3nt: TGCGCCAGCTTAGGAAGGACTAGCGGGACCTACCCCACCTACGAGCAGTACTTC; CDR3aa: CASLGRTSGTYPTYEQYF; len: 18; d_gene: TRBD2; abundance: .; j_gene: TRBJ2-7; v_gene: TRBV10-2
CDR3nt: TGTGCCAGCAGCCCTACCACTGAAGCTTTCTTT; CDR3aa: CASSPTTEAFF; len: 11; d_gene: .; abundance: .; j_gene: TRBJ1-1; v_gene: TRBV9
CDR3nt: TGTGCCAGCAGCTTAGTTAGTCAGCGGAGCTCCTACAATGAGCAGTTCTTC; CDR3aa: CASSLVSQRSSYNEQFF; len: 17; d_gene: .; abundance: .; j_gene: TRBJ2-1; v_gene: TRBV7-6
CDR3nt: TGTGCCAGCAGCAACCGACCTAGCGGGAGTCGGTACGAGCAGTACTTC; CDR3aa: CASSNRPSGSRYEQYF; len: 16; d_gene: .; abundance: .; j_gene: TRBJ2-7; v_gene: TRBV21-1
CDR3nt: TGTGCCAGCAGCATCCGGGTAAGAGCCAATCAGCCCCAGCATTTT; CDR3aa: CASSIRVRANQPQHF; len: 15; d_gene: .; abundance: .; j_gene: TRBJ1-5; v_gene: TRBV21-1
CDR3nt: TGTGCCAGCAGCCCAGGGGGCGACTCCTACGAGCAGTACTTC; CDR3aa: CASSPGGDSYEQYF; len: 14; d_gene: TRBD1; abundance: once; j_gene: TRBJ2-7; v_gene: TRBV5-6
CDR3nt: TGTGCCAGCAGTCCAGGGAGCAATGAGCAGTTCTTC; CDR3aa: CASSPGSNEQFF; len: 12; d_gene: .; abundance: .; j_gene: TRBJ2-1; v_gene: TRBV6-4
CDR3nt: TGTGCCAGCAGTATCGGACAGGGGGGATACGAGCAGTACTTC; CDR3aa: CASSIGQGGYEQYF; len: 14; d_gene: TRBD1; abundance: .; j_gene: TRBJ2-7; v_gene: TRBV27
CDR3nt: TGCAGCGTTGAAACCGGGGAGCGGTCCTACGAGCAGTACTTC; CDR3aa: CSVETGERSYEQYF; len: 14; d_gene: .; abundance: .; j_gene: TRBJ2-7; v_gene: TRBV29-1
CDR3nt: TGTGCCAGCAGTGATACCCTCTCCTACGAGCAGTACTTC; CDR3aa: CASSDTLSYEQYF; len: 13; d_gene: .; abundance: .; j_gene: TRBJ2-7; v_gene: TRBV6-1
CDR3nt: TGTGCCAGCAGTTACACAGGCAGGGGTTTCAACGAGCAGTACTTC; CDR3aa: CASSYTGRGFNEQYF; len: 15; d_gene: .; abundance: .; j_gene: TRBJ2-7; v_gene: TRBV6-5
CDR3nt: TGTGCCAGCAGTTACGGAGAGGGACAGACCTACGAGCAGTACTTC; CDR3aa: CASSYGEGQTYEQYF; len: 15; d_gene: TRBD1; abundance: .; j_gene: TRBJ2-7; v_gene: TRBV6-5
CDR3nt: TGTGCTAGCAGCCCCCGTTCTAGCGGGGGCACAGATACGCAGTATTTT; CDR3aa: CASSPRSSGGTDTQYF; len: 16; d_gene: TRBD2; abundance: .; j_gene: TRBJ2-3; v_gene: TRBV7-7
CDR3nt: TGTGCCAGCAGCTTTGTGTTCGGGGAGCTGTTTTTT; CDR3aa: CASSFVFGELFF; len: 12; d_gene: .; abundance: .; j_gene: TRBJ2-2; v_gene: TRBV7-9
CDR3nt: TGTGCCAGCAGCCCGCGGACCGTCAATGAGCAGTTCTTC; CDR3aa: CASSPRTVNEQFF; len: 13; d_gene: .; abundance: .; j_gene: TRBJ2-1; v_gene: TRBV27
CDR3nt: TGTGCCAGCAGTGACAGGTACAACAATGAGCAGTTCTTC; CDR3aa: CASSDRYNNEQFF; len: 13; d_gene: .; abundance: .; j_gene: TRBJ2-1; v_gene: TRBV6-4
CDR3nt: TGCGCCAGCAGCTTGGATATCGCAGGGGCCTCGCGGGATGAGCAGTTCTTC; CDR3aa: CASSLDIAGASRDEQFF; len: 17; d_gene: .; abundance: .; j_gene: TRBJ2-1; v_gene: TRBV5-1
CDR3nt: TGTGCCAGCAGCTTGGCCGGCCTACCTTACGAGCAGTACTTC; CDR3aa: CASSLAGLPYEQYF; len: 14; d_gene: .; abundance: .; j_gene: TRBJ2-7; v_gene: TRBV5-4
CDR3nt: TGTGCCAGCAGCAATACCGGGACTAGCGCCTACAATGAGCAGTTCTTC; CDR3aa: CASSNTGTSAYNEQFF; len: 16; d_gene: TRBD2; abundance: .; j_gene: TRBJ2-1; v_gene: TRBV9
CDR3nt: TGTGCCAGCAGCTTTCGGGGTGGGTCCTACAATGAGCAGTTCTTC; CDR3aa: CASSFRGGSYNEQFF; len: 15; d_gene: .; abundance: .; j_gene: TRBJ2-1; v_gene: TRBV7-8
CDR3nt: TGTGCCAGCAGCGCACAGGGGAATGGCTACACCTTC; CDR3aa: CASSAQGNGYTF; len: 12; d_gene: TRBD1; abundance: .; j_gene: TRBJ1-2; v_gene: TRBV9
CDR3nt: TGTGCCAGCAGCCCCCCCCTCAGGGGAGGCAGAGAGACCCAGTACTTC; CDR3aa: CASSPPLRGGRETQYF; len: 16; d_gene: .; abundance: once; j_gene: TRBJ2-5; v_gene: TRBV7-9
CDR3nt: TGTGCCATCAGTGAGTCGTGGCCCGACGTCGAAGCTTTCTTT; CDR3aa: CAISESWPDVEAFF; len: 14; d_gene: .; abundance: .; j_gene: TRBJ1-1; v_gene: TRBV10-3
CDR3nt: TGTGCCAGCACCAACGCCGACTTCACAGATACGCAGTATTTT; CDR3aa: CASTNADFTDTQYF; len: 14; d_gene: .; abundance: .; j_gene: TRBJ2-3; v_gene: TRBV21-1
CDR3nt: TGTGCCAGCAGCCAAGATTTGAAGACAGGGAACCCCAGCTTTGACGGCTACACCTTC; CDR3aa: CASSQDLKTGNPSFDGYTF; len: 19; d_gene: TRBD1; abundance: .; j_gene: TRBJ1-2; v_gene: TRBV14
CDR3nt: TGCGCCAGCAGCCAAGAAATGGCTGGGCACGGGGAGCTGTTTTTT; CDR3aa: CASSQEMAGHGELFF; len: 15; d_gene: .; abundance: .; j_gene: TRBJ2-2; v_gene: TRBV4-1
CDR3nt: TGTGCCAGCAGCTTAGAAAGGGGACAGGGCTACGAGCAGTACTTC; CDR3aa: CASSLERGQGYEQYF; len: 15; d_gene: TRBD1; abundance: .; j_gene: TRBJ2-7; v_gene: TRBV7-8
CDR3nt: TGCGCCAGCAGCTTTCTAGGGGCGAGCACAGATACGCAGTATTTT; CDR3aa: CASSFLGASTDTQYF; len: 15; d_gene: .; abundance: .; j_gene: TRBJ2-3; v_gene: TRBV5-1
CDR3nt: TGTGCCAGCAGTGAAATAACTAGCGACTACGAGCAGTACTTC; CDR3aa: CASSEITSDYEQYF; len: 14; d_gene: TRBD2; abundance: once; j_gene: TRBJ2-7; v_gene: TRBV6-1
CDR3nt: TGTGCCACCAGCAGAGGGGAAGCGGCGCGCTACGAGCAGTACTTC; CDR3aa: CATSRGEAARYEQYF; len: 15; d_gene: .; abundance: .; j_gene: TRBJ2-7; v_gene: TRBV15
CDR3nt: TGCGCCAGCAGCCTACAGCGTTTTAATCAGCCCCAGCATTTT; CDR3aa: CASSLQRFNQPQHF; len: 14; d_gene: .; abundance: .; j_gene: TRBJ1-5; v_gene: TRBV5-6
CDR3nt: TGTGCCAGCAGACGCACCCCCGGGGAGCTGTTTTTT; CDR3aa: CASRRTPGELFF; len: 12; d_gene: .; abundance: once; j_gene: TRBJ2-2; v_gene: TRBV7-9
CDR3nt: TGTGCCAGCAGCTTAGATTCTTTGGCCCCTAGTTCACAAGAGACCCAGTACTTC; CDR3aa: CASSLDSLAPSSQETQYF; len: 18; d_gene: .; abundance: .; j_gene: TRBJ2-5; v_gene: TRBV11-2
CDR3nt: TGTGCCAGCAGCCCCATTAGAGGGGTTGAGACCCAGTACTTC; CDR3aa: CASSPIRGVETQYF; len: 14; d_gene: .; abundance: .; j_gene: TRBJ2-5; v_gene: TRBV27
CDR3nt: TGTGCCATCACTACCGGACTCGATACGCAGTATTTT; CDR3aa: CAITTGLDTQYF; len: 12; d_gene: .; abundance: .; j_gene: TRBJ2-3; v_gene: TRBV10-3
CDR3nt: TGTGCCAGCAGTGACCCGAGGCCAGGGAATCCCTACGAGCAGTACTTC; CDR3aa: CASSDPRPGNPYEQYF; len: 16; d_gene: .; abundance: .; j_gene: TRBJ2-7; v_gene: TRBV6-4
CDR3nt: TGTGCCAGCAGCACGTCAGCGGGCTCGGGCTATGGCTACACCTTC; CDR3aa: CASSTSAGSGYGYTF; len: 15; d_gene: .; abundance: .; j_gene: TRBJ1-2; v_gene: TRBV16
CDR3nt: TGCGCCAGCAGTGAGACTAGCAGGAACTCCTACAATGAGCAGTTCTTC; CDR3aa: CASSETSRNSYNEQFF; len: 16; d_gene: .; abundance: .; j_gene: TRBJ2-1; v_gene: TRBV10-2
CDR3nt: TGTGCCAGCAGCTATGGACTAGCGGAACAAGAGACCCAGTACTTC; CDR3aa: CASSYGLAEQETQYF; len: 15; d_gene: TRBD2; abundance: .; j_gene: TRBJ2-5; v_gene: TRBV9
CDR3nt: TGTGCCATCAGTGTCCCGCCGGGGGGGGGCTCTTGGGCCAACGTCCTGACTTTC; CDR3aa: CAISVPPGGGSWANVLTF; len: 18; d_gene: TRBD2; abundance: .; j_gene: TRBJ2-6; v_gene: TRBV10-3
CDR3nt: TGCGCCAGCAGCCAAGGGCAGGGGGTGAGCACTGAAGCTTTCTTT; CDR3aa: CASSQGQGVSTEAFF; len: 15; d_gene: TRBD1; abundance: .; j_gene: TRBJ1-1; v_gene: TRBV4-1
CDR3nt: TGTGCCAGCAGCTTCCCCCCAGCCCAGTACTTC; CDR3aa: CASSFPPAQYF; len: 11; d_gene: .; abundance: .; j_gene: TRBJ2-5; v_gene: TRBV7-3
CDR3nt: TGTGCCAGCAGCTTCCTACGGACAGGGAGTGGTGAAGCTTTCTTT; CDR3aa: CASSFLRTGSGEAFF; len: 15; d_gene: TRBD1; abundance: .; j_gene: TRBJ1-1; v_gene: TRBV5-6
CDR3nt: TGCGCCAGCAGTGAGTCGAATGCCCACTACGAGCAGTACTTC; CDR3aa: CASSESNAHYEQYF; len: 14; d_gene: .; abundance: .; j_gene: TRBJ2-7; v_gene: TRBV10-2